This entry lists 17 T cell receptor beta chains sequenced from one sample in a study of beta chain features in type 1 diabetes. Sequenced material consisted of expressed TCRB transcripts (all of the isolated RNA was reverse transcribed). Profiled with immunoSEQ multiplex PCR; TCRdb holds only in-frame clones, not every one. Found here are around 300,000 clones, 9.5% to 11% of them singletons; the top ten hold 0.015% to 0.02%. Sequencing was carried out using naive CD4+ T cells from blood. The source of these receptors is a woman in her 30s in good health.

This clone appeared a few times. This chain connects TRBV5-4 to TRBJ1-2; D is perhaps TRBD1 (6 bases). Looked up from germline, CDR1 is SGHNT and CDR2 is YYREEE (reference sequence). V was trimmed by 4 bases and J by 8 bases, leaving 18 bases between them. CDR3 length: 14 residues. CDR3 loop: CASSQDWGPGGYTF. In DNA, the CDR3 is TGTGCCAGCAGCCAGGATTGGGGGCCCGGAGGCTACACCTTC.

The rearrangement links TRBV4-2 to TRBJ2-7, with D maybe TRBD1 (5 bases). V was clipped by 0 bases and J by 0 bases, with 9 bases between them. CDR1 is LGHNA, CDR2 YNFKEQ, per germline. The CDR3 consists of 15 residues. CDR3 nucleotides: TGTGCCAGCAGCCAAGATGCAGGGAACTCCTACGAGCAGTACTTC. Translated, it gives CASSQDAGNSYEQYF.

The J gene is TRBJ2-1, the V gene TRBV9; 7 positions agree with TRBD2. J was trimmed by 6 bases and V by 7 bases; bases with no gene match: 10. Per the germline V gene, CDR1 is SGDLS and CDR2 is YYNGEE. The CDR3 is 14 residues long. The CDR3 DNA follows: TGTGCCAGCGCTCTAGCGGAGATCTCCAATGAGCAGTTCTTC. Its translation: CASALAEISNEQFF.

The J gene is TRBJ2-1, the V gene TRBV19; TRBD1 matches 9 bases. Trimming removed 4 bases from V and 8 bases from J; junction bases left unmatched: 3. CDR1 is LNHDA and CDR2 is SQIVND in the germline V gene (reference sequence). The length of the CDR3 is 13 residues. The CDR3 nucleotides are TGTGCCAGTAGTAACCGGGACAGGGATGAGCAGTTCTTC. It specifies CASSNRDRDEQFF. Drawing the rest from reference TRBV19 and TRBJ2-1, the complete variable domain is DGGITQSPKYLFRKEGQNVTLSCEQNLNHDAMYWYRQDPGQGLRLIYYSQIVNDFQKGDIAEGYSVSREKKESFPLTVTSAQKNPTAFYLCASSNRDRDEQFFGPGTRLTVL.

This clone has a handful of counts. The chain combines TRBV19 with TRBJ2-5, with TRBD2 matching over 8 bases. The CDR3 extends over 15 amino acids. V shed 3 bases and J 5 bases; nucleotides not matched to a gene: 8. Germline CDR1 and CDR2: LNHDA and SQIVND (reference sequence). The CDR3, as DNA: TGTGCCAGTAGTATCGGGACTAGGGGATTTGAGACCCAGTACTTC. Protein sequence: CASSIGTRGFETQYF.

In its sample, this clone was seen a few times. The chain is built from TRBV29-1 and TRBJ1-1; a possible D gene is TRBD1 (6 bases). The germline V and J ends were trimmed by 7 bases and 4 bases, with 19 bases remaining between them. The V gene's germline CDR1 is SQVTM and CDR2 ANQGSEA. This CDR3 spans 14 amino acids. The CDR3 sequence: CSGQVTGTGTEAFF. As DNA, the CDR3 is TGCAGCGGTCAAGTCACAGGGACGGGCACTGAAGCTTTCTTT.

The V gene is TRBV30, the J gene TRBJ1-5; D gene unclear. This CDR3 is built from 13 residues. The germline V gene encodes CDR1 GTSNPN and CDR2 SVGIG (reference sequence). The V and J ends lost 0 bases and 0 bases respectively, with 3 bases between them. The CDR3 is CAWSVGSNQPQHF. The CDR3 DNA sequence: TGTGCCTGGAGTGTCGGTAGCAATCAGCCCCAGCATTTT.

The V and J genes are TRBV9 and TRBJ2-3, with D perhaps matching TRBD1 (5 bases). This CDR3 comprises 13 residues. Trimming cost V 0 bases and J 4 bases, with 6 bases left between them. Germline V gene lookup returns CDR1 SGDLS and CDR2 YYNGEE. DNA for the CDR3: TGTGCCAGCAGCGTAGACAGGCCAGATACGCAGTATTTT. Amino acids: CASSVDRPDTQYF.

The table lists this clone with a few counts. The same CDR3 is also encoded by other DNA sequences in this sample. The chain links TRBV10-3 to TRBJ2-5; TRBD2 aligns across 9 bases. J gave up 1 base and V 0 bases, and 0 bases lay outside the gene matches. The CDR3 consists of 15 residues. Per germline, CDR1 ENHRY and CDR2 SYGVKD. The CDR3 DNA reads TGTGCCATCAGTGAGTCGACTAGCGGCCAAGAGACCCAGTACTTC. Translation gives CAISESTSGQETQYF.

This clone was observed a few times. J is TRBJ2-5 and V is TRBV30, with D possibly matching TRBD1 (5 bases). CDR3 length: 14 amino acids. Germline V gene sequence: CDR1 GTSNPN, CDR2 SVGIG (reference sequence). Trimming removed 0 bases at V and 5 bases at J, with 13 bases between. For the CDR3, the DNA is TGTGCCTGGAGTGTACTGGCAGGGTACGAGACCCAGTACTTC. Translating gives CAWSVLAGYETQYF.

The chain joins TRBV5-6 to TRBJ2-3, with TRBD2 identical over 13 bases. Germline V gene sequence: CDR1 SGHDT, CDR2 YYEEEE. J lost 1 base, V lost 4 bases, and 9 bases had no gene match. The CDR3 is 18 residues long. Here the CDR3 DNA reads TGTGCCAGCAGCCTACTAGCGGGAGGGGAAGAGGGCACAGATACGCAGTATTTT. It specifies CASSLLAGGEEGTDTQYF.

The chain employs TRBV29-1 and TRBJ2-7; 10 bases align to TRBD1. Germline CDR1 and CDR2: SQVTM and ANQGSEA. Unmatched junction bases numbered 7, after V lost 6 bases and J lost 5 bases. The CDR3 contains 13 residues. CDR3 nucleotides: TGCAGCGTGACCGGGACAGGGGAACACGAGCAGTACTTC. It encodes CSVTGTGEHEQYF.

This clone was detected only a few times. The chain carries TRBV23-1 and TRBJ2-2; TRBD1 might be the D (6 bases). TRBV23-1 qualifies as an ORF whose function is uncertain. This CDR3 has 16 amino acids. Trimming took off 9 bases at V and 2 bases at J, with 19 bases between the two ends. The CDR3 DNA reads as TGCGCCAGTGAACTTTGCAGGGGTAACAACACCGGGGAGCTGTTTTTT. Translation gives CASELCRGNNTGELFF.

In nucleotides, the CDR3 is TGTGCCAGCAGCTTGGGAGCCCATACCTACAATGAGCAGTTCTTC. This encodes CASSLGAHTYNEQFF. The chain combines TRBV5-4 with TRBJ2-1; D uncertain. The CDR3 is 15 amino acids. Trimming took off 0 bases at V and 2 bases at J, with 9 bases between the two ends. CDR1 and CDR2 from the germline V gene are SGHNT and YYREEE (reference sequence).

The chain employs TRBV2 and TRBJ2-7, with 9 bases identical to TRBD1. V shed 4 bases, J shed 6 bases, and the junction held 13 bases outside the gene matches. Germline loops: CDR1 SNHLY, CDR2 FYNNEI. This CDR3 is built from 16 residues. In DNA, the CDR3 is TGTGCCAGCAGTGTCCGAGGCCGGACAGGGGAAAGCGAGCAGTACTTC. Translated: CASSVRGRTGESEQYF.

Turning to this clone: The junction shows a germline mismatch at one end, possibly a read error. The chain joins TRBV29-1 to TRBJ2-5, with 9 positions matching TRBD2. TRBJ2-7 matches the DNA end more closely, so the J call is doubtful. CDR1 and CDR2 from the germline V gene are SQVTM and ANQGSEA. The CDR3 covers 14 residues. This CDR3 is CSVEDSGSSYEQYF. The CDR3 bases are TGCAGCGTCGAAGATAGCGGGAGCTCCTACGAGCAGTACTTC.

The CDR3, as DNA: TGTGCCAGCAGCTTAGATCGGCGGCCCGCTAGCGGGAATGACGAGCAGTACTTC. The encoded protein is CASSLDRRPASGNDEQYF. The chain recombines TRBV7-9 with TRBJ2-7, with TRBD2 matching over 9 bases. V trimming: 1 base; J trimming: 5 bases; junction bases outside the gene matches: 15. Germline CDR1 reads SEHNR; CDR2 reads FQNEAQ (reference sequence). This CDR3 has 18 residues.